This TCR beta chain was obtained from a study of T cell responses to AZD1222 COVID-19 vaccine. The repertoire was sequenced with immunoSEQ multiplex PCR; TCRdb's copy has only in-frame clones and lacks some. The sample carries 120,000 or so clones, more than 85% recorded once. Overall study findings and caveats: After two AZD1222 doses, spike-specific TCR breadth and depth rose versus day 0. Among spike-specific TCRs, nearly half reportedly target unmutated variant regions. Along spike, vaccine-associated CD4 TCRs were found throughout, with dominance at 160-218 and 743-854. Clonal diversity may have been underestimated in mostly white British donors.

Per germline, CDR1 SGHNT and CDR2 YYREEE (reference sequence). This CDR3 region has 14 residues. Trimming stripped 4 bases from V and 6 bases from J, with 16 bases between. A remark on this clone: As yet, its antigen is unknown.

The receptor comes from an adult in good health. The sequenced sample was peripheral blood, obtained on day 0 of MenACWY control vaccination. The chain uses TRBV5-4 and TRBJ1-1; TRBD1 might be the D (5 bases). The CDR3 DNA reads TGTGCCAGCAGCCAGCCCGGGGGTTTGGCTGAAGCTTTCTTT. It is translated as CASSQPGGLAEAFF.